This T cell receptor (beta chain) emerged from a study of T cell responses to AZD1222 COVID-19 vaccine. Overall study findings and caveats: Targeting of unmutated variant regions was reportedly seen in nearly half of spike-specific TCRs.

The data were produced by immunoSEQ multiplex PCR, yet TCRdb's version contains in-frame clones alone and is incomplete. The table includes 140,000 or so clones, 75% to 90% detected once. As concerns this clone: The antigen is unknown.

Trimming cost V 6 bases and J 3 bases; bases outside gene matches: 4. Germline V gene data show CDR1 as SGHVS and CDR2 as FNYEAQ. CDR3 length: 14 amino acids. The chain links TRBV7-6 to TRBJ2-5, with TRBD1 matching over 10 bases. The input for sequencing was peripheral blood, taken on day 0 of AZD1222 vaccination. This receptor was taken from an adult in good health. The CDR3 nucleotides read TGTGCCAGCAGTCTCGGGACAGGGGAAGAGACCCAGTACTTC. It translates to CASSLGTGEETQYF. Full variable domain (missing parts from reference TRBV7-6 and TRBJ2-5): GAGVSQSPRYKVTKRGQDVALRCDPISGHVSLYWYRQALGQGPEFLTYFNYEAQQDKSGLPNDRFSAERPEGSISTLTIQRTEQRDSAMYRCASSLGTGEETQYFGPGTRLLVL.